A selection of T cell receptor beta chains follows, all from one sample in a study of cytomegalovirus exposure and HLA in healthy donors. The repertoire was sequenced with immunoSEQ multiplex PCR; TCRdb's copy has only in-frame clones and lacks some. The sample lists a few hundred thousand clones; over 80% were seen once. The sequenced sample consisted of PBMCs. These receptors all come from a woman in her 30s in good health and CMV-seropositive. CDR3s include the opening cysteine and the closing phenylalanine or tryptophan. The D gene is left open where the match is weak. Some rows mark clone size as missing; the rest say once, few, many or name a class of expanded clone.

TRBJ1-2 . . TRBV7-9 CATVTKNYGYTF TGTGCCACAGTCACCAAAAACTATGGCTACACCTTC
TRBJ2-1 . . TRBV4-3 CASSQVPSSSYNEQFF TGCGCCAGCAGCCAAGTTCCTTCCAGCTCCTACAATGAGCAGTTCTTC
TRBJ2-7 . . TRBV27 CASSLTSGTTYEQYF TGTGCCAGCAGCTTGACTAGTGGAACAACCTACGAGCAGTACTTC
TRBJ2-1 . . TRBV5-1 CASSPLNRESYNEQFF TGCGCCAGCAGCCCTTTAAACAGGGAGTCCTACAATGAGCAGTTCTTC
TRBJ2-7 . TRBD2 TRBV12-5 CASGGDYLYEQYF TGTGCTAGTGGTGGGGACTACCTATACGAGCAGTACTTC
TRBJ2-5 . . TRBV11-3 CASSLSLGEETQYF TGTGCCAGCAGCTTGTCCCTCGGAGAAGAGACCCAGTACTTC
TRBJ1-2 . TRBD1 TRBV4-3 CASSPGTGTDHYGYTF TGCGCCAGCAGCCCGGGGACAGGGACCGATCACTATGGCTACACCTTC
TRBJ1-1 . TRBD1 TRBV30 CAWSVHQGAVYTEAFF TGTGCCTGGAGTGTACACCAGGGGGCGGTTTATACTGAAGCTTTCTTT
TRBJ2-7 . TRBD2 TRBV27 CASSPGTSGTREQYF TGTGCCAGCAGCCCGGGGACTAGCGGGACCAGGGAGCAGTACTTC
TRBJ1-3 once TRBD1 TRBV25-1 CASSEAGGSGNTIYF TGTGCCAGCAGTGAGGCAGGGGGTTCTGGAAACACCATATATTTT
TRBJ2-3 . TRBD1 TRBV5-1 CASWDRLHSSTDTQYF TGCGCCAGTTGGGACAGGCTCCATTCTAGCACAGATACGCAGTATTTT
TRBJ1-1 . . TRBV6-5 CASSTGTEAFF TGTGCCAGCAGTACCGGGACTGAAGCTTTCTTT
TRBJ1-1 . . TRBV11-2 CASSLAREAFF TGTGCCAGCAGCTTAGCCCGTGAAGCTTTCTTT
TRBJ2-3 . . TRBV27 CASSRQFTDTQYF TGTGCCAGCAGTCGGCAGTTCACAGATACGCAGTATTTT
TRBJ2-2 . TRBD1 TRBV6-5 CASSSRQGWAGELFF TGTGCCAGCAGTTCTCGACAGGGTTGGGCCGGGGAGCTGTTTTTT
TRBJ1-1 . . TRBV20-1 CSVGRDTEAFF TGCAGCGTCGGGCGAGACACTGAAGCTTTCTTT